These 24 T cell receptor beta chains were all obtained from the same sample, sequenced in a study of blood T cell repertoires in COVID-19. Sequenced by immunoSEQ multiplex PCR; TCRdb stores in-frame clones only, minus some. The sample has 26,000 or so clones, more than 80% seen once. The sample taken for sequencing was peripheral blood. The receptors originated from a human donor in a cohort sampled during active COVID-19.

The CDR3 sequence is CASSSMKQGAPPDTQYF. CDR3 in DNA: TGTGCCAGCAGCTCAATGAAACAGGGGGCGCCGCCAGATACGCAGTATTTT. The chain uses TRBV5-4 and TRBJ2-3, with TRBD1 identical over 9 bases. The CDR3 is 17 residues long. Germline CDR1 SGHNT, CDR2 YYREEE (reference sequence). V lost 3 bases to trimming and J lost 4 bases; unmatched junction nucleotides: 12.

The V and J genes are TRBV5-1 and TRBJ1-4, with 8 bases aligning to TRBD1. This CDR3 contains 14 residues. Trimming took 4 bases from V and 7 from J; bases not matched to a gene: 6. In germline, CDR1 is SGHRS, CDR2 YFSETQ. CDR3 amino acids: CASSIAGGPEKLFF. As DNA, the CDR3 is TGCGCCAGCAGCATCGCAGGGGGCCCTGAAAAACTGTTTTTT.

The J gene is TRBJ1-3, the V gene TRBV5-1; D remains ambiguous. Looked up from germline, CDR1 is SGHRS and CDR2 is YFSETQ. Trimming took 5 bases from V and 2 from J, leaving 11 bases between them. The CDR3 sequence is 14 residues long. CDR3 coding DNA: TGCGCCAGCAGTGCTCCAGAGGCTGGAAACACCATATATTTT. Protein product: CASSAPEAGNTIYF.

V is TRBV2 and J is TRBJ1-4, with 7 nucleotides matching TRBD1. The CDR3 contains 15 residues. CDR1 and CDR2 from the germline V gene are SNHLY and FYNNEI. Germline trimming cut 8 bases from V and 0 bases from J; bases unmatched to any gene: 6. The CDR3 protein is CASSRTGSTNEKLFF. CDR3 sequence (DNA): TGTGCCAGCTCAAGGACAGGCTCAACTAATGAAAAACTGTTTTTT.

The V gene is TRBV3-1 (or the pseudogene TRBV3-2), the J gene TRBJ1-6, with 8 bases fitting TRBD1. Germline V lookup: CDR1 LGHDT, CDR2 YNNKEL (reference sequence). V shed 3 bases, J shed 9 bases, and the junction held 4 bases outside the gene matches. The length of the CDR3 is 14 residues. CDR3 coding DNA: TGTGCCAGCAGCCAGATACAGGGGGGTTCACCCCTCCACTTT. The encoded protein is CASSQIQGGSPLHF.

CDR3 bases: TGTGCCACCAGGGGACAGGGGGATGAGACCCAGTACTTC. Protein sequence: CATRGQGDETQYF. The chain has TRBV24-1 and TRBJ2-5; 11 bases match TRBD1. V lost 7 bases to trimming and J lost 5 bases; unmatched junction nucleotides: 2. This CDR3 is built from 13 residues. CDR1 is KGHDR, CDR2 SFDVKD, per germline.

The rearrangement uses TRBV7-2 and TRBJ1-2, with D unclear. Per the germline V gene, CDR1 is SGHTA and CDR2 is FQGNSA. The CDR3 runs 12 residues. V dropped 3 bases and J dropped 7 bases, with 9 bases sitting between them. DNA for the CDR3: TGTGCCAGCAGCTTGGCAAGTTTTGGCTACACCTTC. Translating it yields CASSLASFGYTF.

CDR3 nucleotides: TGCGCCAGCAGCCACGGGACAGGGCATCTCACTCCTATGGATGAGCAGTTCTTC. This codes for CASSHGTGHLTPMDEQFF. This rearrangement joins TRBV5-1 to TRBJ2-1, with TRBD1 matching 9 bases. With V trimmed by 4 bases and J by 8 bases, 19 bases remained unmatched. The CDR3 is 18 amino acids. Germline CDR1 is SGHRS and CDR2 is YFSETQ.

The chain uses TRBV23-1 and TRBJ1-2; D unclear. TRBV23-1 is assigned to the ORF class and has an uncertain function. Trimming stripped 0 bases from V and 2 bases from J, with 10 bases between. The length of the CDR3 is 15 residues. The CDR3 region is CASSQSRLSNYGYTF. DNA of the CDR3: TGCGCCAGCAGTCAATCTCGACTTTCGAACTATGGCTACACCTTC.

This chain connects TRBV7-2 to TRBJ2-3, with TRBD2 identical over 14 bases. The CDR3 loop spans 19 amino acids. J gave up 3 bases and V 5 bases, and 13 bases lay outside the gene matches. Germline V CDR1 and CDR2: SGHTA, FQGNSA. The chain's CDR3 is CASSARLAGGRFATDTQYF. In DNA form, the CDR3 reads TGTGCCAGCAGCGCGCGACTAGCGGGGGGGAGATTTGCGACAGATACGCAGTATTTT.

The rearrangement uses TRBV6-6 and TRBJ1-2, with a tentative D call TRBD1 (6 bases). Trimming took 6 bases from V and 2 from J, leaving 10 bases between them. Germline CDR1 is MNHNY and CDR2 is SVGAGI (reference sequence). The CDR3 loop spans 13 amino acids. Here the CDR3 reads CASSLDSNYGYTF. CDR3 DNA: TGTGCCAGCAGCCTGGACAGCAACTATGGCTACACCTTC.

This chain joins TRBV2 and TRBJ2-5; TRBD1 matches at 7 bases. V lost 6 bases and J lost 1; bases outside the gene matches: 5. Germline CDR1 reads SNHLY; CDR2 reads FYNNEI. The CDR3 runs to 14 residues. The CDR3 nucleotides are TGTGCCAGCAGAACCCGGGACAGCCAAGAGACCCAGTACTTC. Amino acid sequence: CASRTRDSQETQYF.

V and J are TRBV19 and TRBJ1-6; D perhaps matches TRBD1 (5 bases). The CDR3 loop spans 17 amino acids. The germline gives CDR1 LNHDA, CDR2 SQIVND (reference sequence). Trimming stripped 9 bases from V and 0 bases from J, with 18 bases between. The CDR3 DNA sequence: TGTGCCAGCCGTGGGGGGGACGCGAGCTCCTATAATTCACCCCTCCACTTT. As protein: CASRGGDASSYNSPLHF.

The V call is TRBV4-3, the J call TRBJ1-2; the match to TRBD1 covers 9 bases. The CDR3 is made up of 16 amino acids. The J segment lost 4 bases and the V segment lost 3 bases, leaving 9 bases of the junction unmatched. The germline gives CDR1 LGHNA, CDR2 YSLEER. The CDR3, as DNA: TGCGCCAGCAGCCAGTCGCCACAGGGGGCTGGCTATGGCTACACCTTC. It codes for CASSQSPQGAGYGYTF.

This chain joins TRBV7-9 and TRBJ2-1; 8 bases agree with TRBD2. Trimming took 3 bases from V and 2 from J; bases not matched to a gene: 9. The CDR3 is 17 amino acids. Germline V gene lookup returns CDR1 SEHNR and CDR2 FQNEAQ (reference sequence). The chain's CDR3 is CASSFLGTSATYNEQFF. The DNA of the CDR3 is TGTGCCAGCAGCTTCCTCGGGACTAGTGCGACCTACAATGAGCAGTTCTTC.

The chain has TRBV18 and TRBJ2-1, with 9 bases fitting TRBD1. The trim removed 5 bases at V and 4 bases at J, leaving 6 bases unmatched. Germline V CDR1 and CDR2: KGHSH, LQKENI. This CDR3 spans 15 amino acids. CDR3 sequence reads: CASSTQGAGYNEQFF. DNA for the CDR3: TGTGCCAGCTCAACACAGGGGGCGGGATACAATGAGCAGTTCTTC.

This chain links TRBV9 with TRBJ2-3, with TRBD2 matching 7 bases. V was pared by 3 bases and J by 2 bases, with 12 bases of the junction left unmatched. CDR3 length: 17 amino acids. Germline V gene sequence: CDR1 SGDLS, CDR2 YYNGEE. CDR3 loop: CASSETMGRGYTDTQYF. The CDR3 DNA follows: TGTGCCAGCAGCGAAACTATGGGGAGGGGCTACACAGATACGCAGTATTTT.

The chain is built from TRBV27 and TRBJ2-2; D remains unclear. The CDR3 has 16 residues. CDR1 is MNHEY, CDR2 SMNVEV, per germline (reference sequence). The V gene lost 4 bases and the J gene lost 6 bases, with 18 bases spanning the gap. The CDR3 region has the DNA TGTGCCAGCAGTTACCGACTTTCAACTGTACCCGGGGAGCTGTTTTTT. This sequence encodes CASSYRLSTVPGELFF.

A few counts support this clone. V and J are TRBV7-2 and TRBJ2-7; weak D call: TRBD2 (5 bases). Trimming removed 5 bases at V and 1 base at J, with 12 bases between. Germline-derived CDR1 and CDR2 are SGHTA and FQGNSA. There are 14 residues in the CDR3. CDR3 bases: TGTGCCAGCAGCCATGGGAGCCTATCCTACGAGCAGTACTTC. Translation gives CASSHGSLSYEQYF.

The chain has TRBV20-1 and TRBJ2-3; no firm D call. The CDR3 has 11 residues. Trimming took off 1 base at V and 6 bases at J, with 5 bases between the two ends. Germline CDR1 is DFQATT and CDR2 is SNEGSKA (reference sequence). The CDR3, as DNA: TGCAGTGCTAGAGTTATGGATACGCAGTATTTT. It translates to CSARVMDTQYF.

The CDR3 region is CASRKTAGNEKLFF. The CDR3 DNA is TGTGCCAGCAGAAAAACAGCGGGGAATGAAAAACTGTTTTTT. The rearrangement uses TRBV6-5 and TRBJ1-4; D is unclear. The germline V gene has CDR1 MNHEY and CDR2 SVGAGI. This CDR3 spans 14 amino acids. The V gene lost 6 bases and the J gene lost 5 bases, with 13 bases spanning the gap.

The chain couples TRBV4-2 to TRBJ1-6; TRBD1 might be the D (5 bases). The CDR3 totals 19 residues. Germline CDR1 and CDR2: LGHNA and YNFKEQ. V lost 0 bases and J 10 bases, leaving 25 bases between the germline ends. The CDR3 loop is CASSQDISGVMVVVSPLHF. The CDR3 DNA reads TGTGCCAGCAGCCAAGATATTTCGGGGGTAATGGTGGTAGTGTCACCCCTCCACTTT.

The chain is built from TRBV11-1 and TRBJ2-5; possible D gene TRBD2, 6 bases. The V end was cut by 3 bases, the J end by 10 bases, with 9 bases between. Germline-derived CDR1 and CDR2 are SGHAT and FQDESV (reference sequence). The CDR3 has 11 amino acids. CDR3 region: CASSFGEDQYF. CDR3 bases: TGTGCCAGCAGCTTTGGGGAGGACCAGTACTTC. The full variable domain, in which reference TRBV11-1 and TRBJ2-5 provide the parts outside the CDR3, is EAEVAQSPRYKITEKSQAVAFWCDPISGHATLYWYRQILGQGPELLVQFQDESVVDDSQLPKDRFSAERLKGVDSTLKIQPAELGDSAMYLCASSFGEDQYFGPGTRLLVL.

The chain links TRBV9 to TRBJ1-1, with TRBD1 matching over 12 bases. CDR1 is SGDLS and CDR2 is YYNGEE in the germline V gene. Germline trimming cut 7 bases from V and 11 bases from J; bases unmatched to any gene: 12. The CDR3 extends over 14 amino acids. The CDR3 spells CASARQGTGGFAFF. The DNA for the CDR3 is TGTGCCAGCGCCCGCCAAGGGACAGGGGGCTTCGCTTTCTTT.